This TCR beta chain stems from a study of neurological immune-mediated disorders. About the study: Relapsing-remitting disease affected roughly 30, and secondary progressive 3, of approximately 34 multiple sclerosis patients.

Whole-study findings and limits: There were no CDR3 amino acid sequences shared by expanded clones across subjects, a result suggesting private repertoires in all groups.

The trim removed 4 bases at V and 7 bases at J, leaving 1 base unmatched. CDR3 size: 12 residues. This clonotype came up many times. What it binds is unknown. cDNA synthesis was performed by 5'RACE with 10-nucleotide random UMIs. Using its own MiXCR run on the 5' RACE reads, TCRdb lists one record per CDR3 protein. Of about 25,000 distinct CDR3 sequences listed, around 3.2% are singletons. The unsorted libraries originated from 2 million PBMCs kept at -80 C. The chain employs TRBV12-3 or TRBV12-4 and TRBJ2-1, with 7 bases fitting TRBD2. This receptor was taken from a woman in her 30s with multiple sclerosis. The sample comprised PBMCs. The CDR3 DNA is TGTGCCAGCAGTTATAGCGGGAATGAGCAGTTCTTC. Its translation: CASSYSGNEQFF.